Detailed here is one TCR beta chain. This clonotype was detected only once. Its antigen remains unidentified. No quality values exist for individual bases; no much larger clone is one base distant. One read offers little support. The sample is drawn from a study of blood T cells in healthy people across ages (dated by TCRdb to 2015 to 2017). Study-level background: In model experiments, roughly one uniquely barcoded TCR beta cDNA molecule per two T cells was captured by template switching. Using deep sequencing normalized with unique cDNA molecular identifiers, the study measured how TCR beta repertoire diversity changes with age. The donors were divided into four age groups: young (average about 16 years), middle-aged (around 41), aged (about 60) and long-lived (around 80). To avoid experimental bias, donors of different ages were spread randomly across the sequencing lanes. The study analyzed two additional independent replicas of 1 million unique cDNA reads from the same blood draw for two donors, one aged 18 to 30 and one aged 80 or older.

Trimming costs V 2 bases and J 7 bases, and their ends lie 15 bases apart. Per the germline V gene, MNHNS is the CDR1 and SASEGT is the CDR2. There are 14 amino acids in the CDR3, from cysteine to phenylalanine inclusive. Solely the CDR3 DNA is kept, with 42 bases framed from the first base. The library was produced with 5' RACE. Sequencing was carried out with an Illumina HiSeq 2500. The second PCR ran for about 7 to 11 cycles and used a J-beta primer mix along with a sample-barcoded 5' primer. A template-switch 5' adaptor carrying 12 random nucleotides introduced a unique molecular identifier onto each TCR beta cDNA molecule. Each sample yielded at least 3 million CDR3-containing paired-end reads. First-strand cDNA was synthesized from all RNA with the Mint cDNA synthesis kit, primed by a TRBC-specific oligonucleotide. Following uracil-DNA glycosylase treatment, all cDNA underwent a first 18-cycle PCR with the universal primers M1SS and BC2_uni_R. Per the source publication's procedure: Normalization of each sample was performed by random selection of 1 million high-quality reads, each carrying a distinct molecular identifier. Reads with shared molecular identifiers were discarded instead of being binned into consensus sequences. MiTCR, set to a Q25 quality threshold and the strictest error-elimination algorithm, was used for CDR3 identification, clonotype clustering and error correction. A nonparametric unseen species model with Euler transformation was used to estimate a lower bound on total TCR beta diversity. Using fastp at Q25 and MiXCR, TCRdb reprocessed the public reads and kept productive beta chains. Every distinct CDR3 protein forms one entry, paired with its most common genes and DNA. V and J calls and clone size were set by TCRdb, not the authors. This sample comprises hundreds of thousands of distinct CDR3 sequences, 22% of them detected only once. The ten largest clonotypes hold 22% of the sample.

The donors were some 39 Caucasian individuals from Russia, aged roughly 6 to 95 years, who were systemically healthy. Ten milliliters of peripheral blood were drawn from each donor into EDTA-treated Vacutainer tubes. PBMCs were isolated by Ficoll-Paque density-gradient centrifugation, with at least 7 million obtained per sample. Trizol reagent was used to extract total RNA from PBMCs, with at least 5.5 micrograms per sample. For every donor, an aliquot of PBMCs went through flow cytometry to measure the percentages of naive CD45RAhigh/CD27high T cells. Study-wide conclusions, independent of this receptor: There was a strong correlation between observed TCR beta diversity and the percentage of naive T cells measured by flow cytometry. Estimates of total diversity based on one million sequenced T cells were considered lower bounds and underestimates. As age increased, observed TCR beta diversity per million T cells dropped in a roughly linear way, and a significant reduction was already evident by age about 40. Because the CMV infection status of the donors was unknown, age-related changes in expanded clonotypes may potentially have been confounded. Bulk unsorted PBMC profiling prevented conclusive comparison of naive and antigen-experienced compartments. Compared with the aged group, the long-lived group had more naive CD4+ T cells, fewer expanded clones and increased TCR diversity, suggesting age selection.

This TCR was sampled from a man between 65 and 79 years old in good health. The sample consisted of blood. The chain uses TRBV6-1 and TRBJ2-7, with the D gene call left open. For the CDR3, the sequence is CASSENKGIGEQYF. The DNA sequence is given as TGTGCCAGCAGTGAAAACAAGGGTATCGGGGAGCAGTACTTC.